The entry below describes one TCR beta chain. Antigen unknown. The entry originates in a study of T cell responses to AZD1222 COVID-19 vaccine. Study-wide background: Second doses were pooled across both intervals (about 4 or about 12 weeks).

Trimming took off 6 bases at V and 0 bases at J, with 15 bases between the two ends. The CDR3 runs 16 residues. Germline-derived CDR1 and CDR2 are KGHSH and LQKENI. Study-wide results and caveats: Donors skewed white British and female; clonal diversity was possibly underestimated. At 160-218 and 743-854, vaccine-associated CD4 TCRs were dominant, and they spanned spike.

Sequencing was performed with immunoSEQ multiplex PCR; in TCRdb, only in-frame clones are kept and a portion is missing. Of 100,000 to 150,000 clones in the sample, around 89% were seen once. The receptor's source is an adult in good health. The sample in question was peripheral blood, obtained on day 0 of AZD1222 vaccination. The chain carries TRBV18 and TRBJ1-3; D is possibly TRBD1 (5 bases). Here the CDR3 DNA reads TGTGCCAGCTCTCCAGACAGCCCTTTCTCTGGAAACACCATATATTTT. Its translation is CASSPDSPFSGNTIYF.